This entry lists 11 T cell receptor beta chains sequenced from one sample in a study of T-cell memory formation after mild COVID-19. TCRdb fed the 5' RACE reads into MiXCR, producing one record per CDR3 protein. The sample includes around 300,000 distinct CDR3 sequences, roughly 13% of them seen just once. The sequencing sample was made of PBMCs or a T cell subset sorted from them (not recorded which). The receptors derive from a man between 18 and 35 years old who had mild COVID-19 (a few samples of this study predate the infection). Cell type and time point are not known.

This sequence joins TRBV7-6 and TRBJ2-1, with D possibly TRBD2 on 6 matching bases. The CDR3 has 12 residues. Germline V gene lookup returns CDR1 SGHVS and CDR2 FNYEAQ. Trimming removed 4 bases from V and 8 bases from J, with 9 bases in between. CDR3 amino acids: CASSSRGYEQFF. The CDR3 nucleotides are TGTGCCAGCAGCTCGCGGGGCTATGAGCAGTTCTTC. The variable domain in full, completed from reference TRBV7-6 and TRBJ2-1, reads GAGVSQSPRYKVTKRGQDVALRCDPISGHVSLYWYRQALGQGPEFLTYFNYEAQQDKSGLPNDRFSAERPEGSISTLTIQRTEQRDSAMYRCASSSRGYEQFFGPGTRLTVL.

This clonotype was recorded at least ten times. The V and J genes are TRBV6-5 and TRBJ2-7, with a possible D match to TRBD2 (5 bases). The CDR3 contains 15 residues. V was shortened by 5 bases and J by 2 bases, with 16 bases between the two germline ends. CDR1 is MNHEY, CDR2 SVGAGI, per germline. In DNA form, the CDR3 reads TGTGCCAGCAGTCCTCTCCTCCGGACTCCCTACGAGCAGTACTTC. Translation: CASSPLLRTPYEQYF.

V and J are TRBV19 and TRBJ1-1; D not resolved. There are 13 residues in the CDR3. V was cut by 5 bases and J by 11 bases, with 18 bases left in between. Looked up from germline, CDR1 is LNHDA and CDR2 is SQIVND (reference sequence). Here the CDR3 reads CASSAPGHRGAFF. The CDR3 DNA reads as TGTGCCAGTAGTGCTCCGGGCCACCGCGGGGCTTTCTTT.

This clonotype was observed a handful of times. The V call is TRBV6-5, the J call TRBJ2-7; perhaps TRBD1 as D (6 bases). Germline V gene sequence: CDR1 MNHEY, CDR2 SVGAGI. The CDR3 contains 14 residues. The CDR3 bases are TGTGCCAGCAGTCGCGGACAGCTCTCCTACGAGCAGTACGTA. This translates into CASSRGQLSYEQYV.

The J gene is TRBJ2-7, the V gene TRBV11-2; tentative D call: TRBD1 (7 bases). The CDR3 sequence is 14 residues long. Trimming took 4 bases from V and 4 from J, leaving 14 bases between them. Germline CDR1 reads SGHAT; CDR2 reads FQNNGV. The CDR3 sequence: CASSSTGRQYEQYF. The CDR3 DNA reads TGTGCCAGCAGCTCGACAGGGAGGCAGTACGAGCAGTACTTC.

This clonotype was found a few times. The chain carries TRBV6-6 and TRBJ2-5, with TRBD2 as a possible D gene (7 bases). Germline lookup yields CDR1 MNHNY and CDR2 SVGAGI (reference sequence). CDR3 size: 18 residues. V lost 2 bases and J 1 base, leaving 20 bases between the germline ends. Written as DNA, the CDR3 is TGTGCCAGCAGTTACGGACATGATGTGCGGGGGCTCCAAGAGACCCAGTACTTC. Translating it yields CASSYGHDVRGLQETQYF.

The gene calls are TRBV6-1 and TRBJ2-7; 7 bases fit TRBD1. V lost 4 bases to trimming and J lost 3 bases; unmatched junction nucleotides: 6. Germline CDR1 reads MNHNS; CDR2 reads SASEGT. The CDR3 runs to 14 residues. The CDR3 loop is CASSATGLGYEQYF. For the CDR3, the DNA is TGTGCCAGCAGTGCGACAGGGCTGGGCTACGAGCAGTACTTC.

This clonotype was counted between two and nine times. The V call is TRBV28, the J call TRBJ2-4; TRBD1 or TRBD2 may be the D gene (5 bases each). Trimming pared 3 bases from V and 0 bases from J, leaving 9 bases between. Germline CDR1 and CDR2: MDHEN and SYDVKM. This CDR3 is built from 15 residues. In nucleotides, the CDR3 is TGTGCCAGCAGTTTGGGGACGGTAGCCAAAAACATTCAGTACTTC. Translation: CASSLGTVAKNIQYF.

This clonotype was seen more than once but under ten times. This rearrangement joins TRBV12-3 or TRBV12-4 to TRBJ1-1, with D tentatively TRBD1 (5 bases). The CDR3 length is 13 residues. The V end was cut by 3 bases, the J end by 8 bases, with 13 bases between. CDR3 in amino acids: CASSFVGVGEAFF. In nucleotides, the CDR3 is TGTGCCAGCAGTTTTGTAGGGGTGGGGGAAGCTTTCTTT.

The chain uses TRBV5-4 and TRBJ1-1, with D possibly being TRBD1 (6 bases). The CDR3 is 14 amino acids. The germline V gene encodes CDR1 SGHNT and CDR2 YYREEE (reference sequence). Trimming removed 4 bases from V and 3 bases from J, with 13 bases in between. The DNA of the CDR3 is TGTGCCAGCAGCCTACAGGACAGATACACTGAAGCTTTCTTT. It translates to CASSLQDRYTEAFF.

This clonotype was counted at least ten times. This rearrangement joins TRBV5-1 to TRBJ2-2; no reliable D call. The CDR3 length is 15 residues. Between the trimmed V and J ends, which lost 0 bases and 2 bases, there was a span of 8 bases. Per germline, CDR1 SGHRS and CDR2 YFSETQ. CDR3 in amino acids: CASSLAAANTGELFF. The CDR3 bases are TGCGCCAGCAGCTTGGCTGCAGCAAACACCGGGGAGCTGTTTTTT.